This T cell receptor (beta chain) was documented in a study of cytomegalovirus exposure and HLA in healthy donors. The V gene end was trimmed by 1 base and the J gene end by 8 bases; junction bases not matched to a gene: 5. This CDR3 spans 15 amino acids. The germline V gene has CDR1 MNHNS and CDR2 SASEGT. This PCR relied on a set of 60 Vbeta primers and 13 Jbeta primers. The method was immunoSEQ multiplex PCR; TCRdb's version includes in-frame clones alone and lacks a portion of them. The sample comprises some 65,000 clones, 78% of which are singletons, and about 3% rests with the top ten. The sequenced sample was PBMCs. The genes are TRBV6-1 and TRBJ2-4; 10 positions match TRBD1. This receptor was obtained from a girl aged 10 to 17 in good health and CMV-seropositive. DNA for the CDR3: TGTGCCAGCAGTGAAGGGACAGGGGGTAGAGACATTCAGTACTTC. Protein sequence: CASSEGTGGRDIQYF.